This TCR beta chain was sequenced for a study of early T cells in non-severe SARS-CoV-2 infection. Across the whole study: The study sequenced bulk RNA from unsorted whole blood, with chains unpaired. Broader study findings: Missing private and CD4 specificities, VDJdb matching favored anti-spike CD8 responses.

The TCR library protocol attached unique molecular identifiers to the individual cDNA molecules. TCRdb independently ran MiXCR on the 5' RACE reads; one entry per CDR3 protein. Among over 95,000 distinct CDR3 sequences, 16% were seen once, and the ten largest hold about 1.3%. J lost 8 bases, V lost 2 bases, and 5 bases had no gene match. CDR1 MNHEY and CDR2 SVGEGT come from the germline V gene. The CDR3 has 13 amino acids. The table lists this clonotype with a few counts. As yet, its antigen is unknown. This receptor was identified in an adult who was a healthcare worker with PCR-confirmed SARS-CoV-2 infection or an uninfected control (not recorded which). Specimen: whole blood. This chain uses TRBV6-2 or TRBV6-3 with TRBJ1-2, with 7 bases that match TRBD1. CDR3 sequence (DNA): TGTGCCAGCAGTTACGCTCGACAGGGCGGCTACACCTTC. Translating gives CASSYARQGGYTF.